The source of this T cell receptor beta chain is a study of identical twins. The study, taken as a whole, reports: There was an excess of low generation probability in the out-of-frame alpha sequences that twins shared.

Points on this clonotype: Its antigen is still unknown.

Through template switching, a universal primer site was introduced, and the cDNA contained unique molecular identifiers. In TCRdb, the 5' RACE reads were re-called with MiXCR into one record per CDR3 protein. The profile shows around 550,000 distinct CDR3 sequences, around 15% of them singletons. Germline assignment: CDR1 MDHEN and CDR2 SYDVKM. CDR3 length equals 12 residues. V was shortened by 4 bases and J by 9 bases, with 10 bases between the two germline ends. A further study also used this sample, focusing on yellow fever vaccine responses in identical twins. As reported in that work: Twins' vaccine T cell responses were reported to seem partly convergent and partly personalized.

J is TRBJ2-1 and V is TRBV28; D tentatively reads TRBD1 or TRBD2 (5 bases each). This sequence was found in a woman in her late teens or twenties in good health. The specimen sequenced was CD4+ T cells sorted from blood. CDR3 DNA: TGTGCCAGCAGTTGGACGAGGGGTGAGCAGTTCTTC. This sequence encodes CASSWTRGEQFF.